This T cell receptor beta chain was retrieved from a study of CD8 T cells in Susac syndrome. For the study at large: Among the Susac syndrome patients who underwent sequencing, about six had clinically active disease, while about eight of them were in remission.

The RNA, about 0.45 to 1 ug, was put through reverse transcription using random hexamers. TCRdb re-called the immunoSEQ multiplex PCR reads with MiXCR, one entry per CDR3 protein. Of 150,000 or so distinct CDR3 sequences in the sample, 95% were seen once. The germline CDR1 and CDR2 sequences are MNHEY and SVGAGI. Trimming shortened V by 0 bases and J by 0 bases, and 12 bases separated the two germline ends. This CDR3 has 16 residues. TCR beta sequences were obtained from blood CD8+ and CD4+ T cells. TEMRA cells were FACS-enriched and CD8+ and CD4+ T cells negatively isolated. The rearrangement joins TRBV6-5 to TRBJ2-7; no clear D. Sequencing was performed on CD4+ T cells from PBMCs. This receptor was obtained from a human donor with Susac syndrome. CDR3 loop: CASSYSGTGLSYEQYF. CDR3 in DNA: TGTGCCAGCAGTTACTCGGGTACGGGTCTCTCCTACGAGCAGTACTTC.